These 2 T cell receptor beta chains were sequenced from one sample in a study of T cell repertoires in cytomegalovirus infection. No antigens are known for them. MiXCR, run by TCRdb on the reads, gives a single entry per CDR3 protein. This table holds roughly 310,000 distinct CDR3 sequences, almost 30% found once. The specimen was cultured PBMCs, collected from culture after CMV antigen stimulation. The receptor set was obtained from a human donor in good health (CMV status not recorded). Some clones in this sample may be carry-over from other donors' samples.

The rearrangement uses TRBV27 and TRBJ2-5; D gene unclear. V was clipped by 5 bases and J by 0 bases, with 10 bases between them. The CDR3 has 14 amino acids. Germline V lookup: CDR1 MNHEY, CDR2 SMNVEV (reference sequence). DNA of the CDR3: TGTGCCAGCAGTCCCTCGCGATACCAAGAGACCCAGTACTTC. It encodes CASSPSRYQETQYF.

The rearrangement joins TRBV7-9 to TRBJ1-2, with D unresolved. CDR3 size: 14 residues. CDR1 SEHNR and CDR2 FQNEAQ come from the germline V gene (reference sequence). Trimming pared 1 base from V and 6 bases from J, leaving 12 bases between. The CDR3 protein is CASSLVAREHGYTF. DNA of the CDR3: TGTGCCAGCAGCTTAGTAGCAAGAGAACATGGCTACACCTTC.